One T cell receptor beta chain is described in this entry. Antigen: not known. This entry comes from a study of response to subunit inactivated influenza vaccine. One entry per CDR3 protein, called by TCRdb with MiXCR from the RT-PCR reads. Found here are hundreds of thousands of distinct CDR3 sequences, about 11% of them singletons; the top ten hold 10% to 13%. Notes on the study in general: Few additional T cells are recruited per seasonal influenza vaccination, authors suggested.

V dropped 0 bases and J dropped 2 bases, with 10 bases sitting between them. Germline V gene lookup returns CDR1 SNHLY and CDR2 FYNNEI. The CDR3 runs to 15 residues. The genes are TRBV2 and TRBJ2-5; D possibly corresponds to TRBD1 (5 bases). This sample comprised PBMCs from blood, obtained on the day of vaccination. This clonotype was sampled from a man aged 50 or older who received an inactivated influenza vaccine. In DNA, the CDR3 is TGTGCCAGCAGTGAAGCTGGGCGGACACAAGAGACCCAGTACTTC. It is translated as CASSEAGRTQETQYF.